These T cell receptor beta chains were read from a single sample in a study of somatic mutations in cytotoxic T cells in rheumatoid arthritis. TCRdb's table, derived via immunoSEQ multiplex PCR, lists solely in-frame clones and lacks some. The sample comprises several thousand clones, approximately 79% of which are singletons, and about 5.3% rests with the top ten. The sample was CD8+ T cells sorted from blood. The receptors stem from an adult with rheumatoid arthritis. CDR3s include the opening cysteine and the closing phenylalanine or tryptophan. D genes are given only for firm matches. For some rows the clone size is stated as once, few or many, or as a class when expanded; others skip it.

>TRBV7-9|NA|NA|TRBJ2-1
TGTGCCAGCAGCTTACGGTCCGGCAATGAGCAGTTCTTC
CASSLRSGNEQFF
>TRBV7-2|NA|NA|TRBJ2-2
TGTGCCAGCAGCCTTCGCAGGAACACCGGGGAGCTGTTTTTT
CASSLRRNTGELFF
>TRBV4-1|NA|NA|TRBJ1-2
TGCGCCAGCAGCCAAGACAGGGAGACAAGGGTGGGACTCTATGGCTACACCTTC
CASSQDRETRVGLYGYTF
>TRBV7-2|TRBD2|NA|TRBJ2-7
TGTGCCAGCAGCCCGGGGGGCGGACTAGCGGGACGCGAGCAGTACTTC
CASSPGGGLAGREQYF
>TRBV28|NA|NA|TRBJ1-6
TGTGCCAGCAGTTACCACAGAGATCCTAATTCACCCCTCCACTTT
CASSYHRDPNSPLHF
>TRBV6-5|NA|NA|TRBJ1-5
TGTGCCAGCAGTCCCTTTGACACCCAGCCCCAGCATTTT
CASSPFDTQPQHF
>TRBV9|NA|NA|TRBJ2-3
TGTGCCAGCAGCCCCTCGGGTGCAGATACGCAGTATTTT
CASSPSGADTQYF
>TRBV28|NA|NA|TRBJ1-1
NA
CASSWGGGTDSFF
>TRBV29-1|TRBD1|NA|TRBJ1-1
TGCAGCGTTGTAGAGGGGGCATCAACTGAAGCTTTCTTT
CSVVEGASTEAFF
>TRBV5-1|TRBD2|NA|TRBJ2-1
TGCGCCAGCAGCTTGGGAGTTGGCGGGAGAGGTTATGAGCAGTTCTTC
CASSLGVGGRGYEQFF
>TRBV6-5|NA|NA|TRBJ2-1
TGTGCCAGCAGCGACTTGACGTACAATGAGCAGTTCTTC
CASSDLTYNEQFF
>TRBV7-8|TRBD2|once|TRBJ2-1
TGTGCCAGCAGTCGGACTAGCGGGAGGCCGAGCTCCTACAATGAGCAGTTCTTC
CASSRTSGRPSSYNEQFF
>TRBV10-3|NA|NA|TRBJ2-7
TGTGCCATCAGTGAGTCGGAGAAGGGGCACTACGAGCAGTACTTC
CAISESEKGHYEQYF
>TRBV2|NA|few|TRBJ2-7
TGTGCCAGCAGTGAAACTTTCTCACTCCGCGAGCAGTACTTC
CASSETFSLREQYF
>TRBV27|NA|NA|TRBJ2-3
TGTGCCAGCAGTCCCGGAGGTGGAATGGACCGAGATACGCAGTATTTT
CASSPGGGMDRDTQYF
>TRBV15|NA|once|TRBJ2-2
TGTGCCACCAGCAGAGATCGCGGACTCCGGACCGGGGAGCTGTTTTTT
CATSRDRGLRTGELFF
>TRBV5-4|NA|NA|TRBJ2-1
TGTGCCAGCAGCCTTGAGAATGAGCAGTTCTTC
CASSLENEQFF
>TRBV7-2|NA|NA|TRBJ2-3
TGTGCCAGCAGCGAACGGACCCCGGATACGCAGTATTTT
CASSERTPDTQYF
>TRBV28|TRBD2|NA|TRBJ2-1
TGTGCCAGCAGCACCTCGTGGACTAGCCCCTACAATGAGCAGTTCTTC
CASSTSWTSPYNEQFF
>TRBV2|TRBD1|NA|TRBJ2-4
TGTGCCAGCAGTGAAGCGCTCAGGGGGCCAGGCAAAAACATTCAGTACTTC
CASSEALRGPGKNIQYF
>TRBV5-6|NA|NA|TRBJ2-7
TGTGCCAGCAGCTTGACAGGGTACAACGACGAGCAGTACTTC
CASSLTGYNDEQYF
>TRBV21-1|NA|few|TRBJ1-3
TGTGCCAGCAGCCTTGATACCTCTGGAAACACCATATATTTT
CASSLDTSGNTIYF
>TRBV7-9|TRBD2|NA|TRBJ2-5
TGTGCCAGCAGCCCGAGGACTAGCGGGGAGACCCAGTACTTC
CASSPRTSGETQYF
>TRBV25-1|NA|NA|TRBJ2-5
TGTGCCAGCAGTGAAAGTGCCTCGAGGGGGGAGACCCAGTACTTC
CASSESASRGETQYF
>TRBV6-5|NA|NA|TRBJ1-6
TGTGCCAGCAGTTACTCGGAGACAGGTGGTTCACCCCTCCACTTT
CASSYSETGGSPLHF
>TRBV5-1|NA|NA|TRBJ1-2
TGCGCCAGCGTTCCCGGGACTTACTCTAACTATGGCTACACCTTC
CASVPGTYSNYGYTF
>TRBV4-2|TRBD2|NA|TRBJ2-3
TGTGCCAGCAGCCAAGATGGGGGGGATCCAGATACGCAGTATTTT
CASSQDGGDPDTQYF
>TRBV2|TRBD1|NA|TRBJ1-1
TGTGCCAGCAGTTTGTACGGACAGGAGAACACTGAAGCTTTCTTT
CASSLYGQENTEAFF
>TRBV7-2|NA|NA|TRBJ2-2
TGTGCCAGCTTGGGAAACACCGGGGAGCTGTTTTTT
CASLGNTGELFF
>TRBV5-6|NA|NA|TRBJ1-1
TGTGCCAGCAGCCGGCACCAGGGCTCTGACACTGAAGCTTTCTTT
CASSRHQGSDTEAFF
>TRBV7-6|NA|few|TRBJ2-1
TGTGCCAGCAGCTTAGCAAATAATGAGCAGTTCTTC
CASSLANNEQFF
>TRBV6-5|NA|NA|TRBJ1-2
TGTGCCAGCAGTTATGGAGCTCTCTATGGCTACACCTTC
CASSYGALYGYTF
>TRBV27|TRBD1|few|TRBJ2-6
TGTGCCAGCAGTTTAGCTTGGACAGGGCCCTATATCTCTGGGGCCAACGTCCTGACTTTC
CASSLAWTGPYISGANVLTF